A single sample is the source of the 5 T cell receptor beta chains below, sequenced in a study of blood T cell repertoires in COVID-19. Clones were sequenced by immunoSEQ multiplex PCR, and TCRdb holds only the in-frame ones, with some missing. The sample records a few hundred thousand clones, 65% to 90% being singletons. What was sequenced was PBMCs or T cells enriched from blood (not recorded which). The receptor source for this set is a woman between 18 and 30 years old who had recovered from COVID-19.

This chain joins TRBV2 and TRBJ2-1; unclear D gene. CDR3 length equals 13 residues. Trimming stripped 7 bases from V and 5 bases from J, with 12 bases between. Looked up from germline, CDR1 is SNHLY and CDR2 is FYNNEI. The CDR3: CASTTGLDNEQFF. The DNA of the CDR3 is TGTGCCAGCACCACCGGTTTGGACAATGAGCAGTTCTTC.

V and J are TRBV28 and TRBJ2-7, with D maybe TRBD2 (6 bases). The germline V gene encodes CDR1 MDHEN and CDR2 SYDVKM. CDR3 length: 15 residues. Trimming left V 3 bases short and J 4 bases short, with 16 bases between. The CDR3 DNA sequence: TGTGCCAGCAGTTTTGCCGGGAGCAGTTCGTACGAGCAGTACTTC. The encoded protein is CASSFAGSSSYEQYF.

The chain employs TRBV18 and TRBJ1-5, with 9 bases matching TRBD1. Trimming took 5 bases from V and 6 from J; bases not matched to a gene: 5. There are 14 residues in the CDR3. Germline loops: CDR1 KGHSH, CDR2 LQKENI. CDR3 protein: CASSTTGGSQPQHF. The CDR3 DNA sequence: TGTGCCAGCTCAACTACAGGGGGCTCTCAGCCCCAGCATTTT.

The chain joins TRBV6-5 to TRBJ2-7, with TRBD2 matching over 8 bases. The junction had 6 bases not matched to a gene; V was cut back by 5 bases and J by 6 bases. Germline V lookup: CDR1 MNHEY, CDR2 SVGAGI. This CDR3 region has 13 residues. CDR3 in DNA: TGTGCCAGCAGTAGGACTAGCTACGGCGAGCAGTACTTC. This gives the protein CASSRTSYGEQYF.

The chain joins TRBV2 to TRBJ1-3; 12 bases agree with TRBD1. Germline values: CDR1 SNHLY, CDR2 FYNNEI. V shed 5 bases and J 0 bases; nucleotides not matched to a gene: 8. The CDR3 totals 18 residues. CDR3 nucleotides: TGTGCCAGCAGTCCGGGACAGGGGGCTTCGGTCTCTGGAAACACCATATATTTT. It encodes CASSPGQGASVSGNTIYF.